This T cell receptor (beta chain) was retrieved from a study of T cell responses to AZD1222 COVID-19 vaccine. Study results and limitations: Baseline serology detected seropositivity in only six or seven AZD1222 recipients.

Analysis merged second doses at about 4 or about 12 weeks. Profiling relied on immunoSEQ multiplex PCR, and the TCRdb table lists in-frame clones only, not all of them. The repertoire holds about 270,000 clones, with 85% to 95% as singletons. With 4 bases clipped from V and 7 bases from J, the junction kept 4 bases outside the gene matches. CDR1 SNHLY and CDR2 FYNNEI come from the germline V gene. This CDR3 comprises 14 residues. A note on this clone: Its target is unknown.

This clonotype was obtained from an adult who received the AZD1222 COVID-19 vaccine. This chain uses TRBV2 with TRBJ2-1; 10 bases match TRBD2. The sample consisted of peripheral blood, taken 28 days after the second AZD1222 dose. CDR3 sequence: CASSVELAGNEQFF. The CDR3 DNA is TGTGCCAGCAGTGTTGAACTAGCGGGAAATGAGCAGTTCTTC.